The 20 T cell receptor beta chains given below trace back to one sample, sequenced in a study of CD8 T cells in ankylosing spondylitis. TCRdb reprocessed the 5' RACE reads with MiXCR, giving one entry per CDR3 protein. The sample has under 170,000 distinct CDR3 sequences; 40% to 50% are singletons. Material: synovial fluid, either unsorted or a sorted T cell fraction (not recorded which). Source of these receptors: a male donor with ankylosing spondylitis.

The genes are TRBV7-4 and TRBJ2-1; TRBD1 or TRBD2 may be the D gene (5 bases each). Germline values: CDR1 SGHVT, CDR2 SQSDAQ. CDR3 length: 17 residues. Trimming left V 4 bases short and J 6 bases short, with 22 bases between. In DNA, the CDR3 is TGTGCCAGCAGCTACCCCCCGACAGACTACCAACCCAATGAGCAGTTCTTC. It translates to CASSYPPTDYQPNEQFF.

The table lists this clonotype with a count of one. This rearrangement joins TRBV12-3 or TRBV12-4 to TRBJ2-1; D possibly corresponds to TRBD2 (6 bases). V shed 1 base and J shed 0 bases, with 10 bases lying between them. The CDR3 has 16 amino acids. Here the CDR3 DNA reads TGTGCCAGCAGTTTAGTAGCGGTATTCTCCTACAATGAGCAGTTCTTC. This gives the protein CASSLVAVFSYNEQFF.

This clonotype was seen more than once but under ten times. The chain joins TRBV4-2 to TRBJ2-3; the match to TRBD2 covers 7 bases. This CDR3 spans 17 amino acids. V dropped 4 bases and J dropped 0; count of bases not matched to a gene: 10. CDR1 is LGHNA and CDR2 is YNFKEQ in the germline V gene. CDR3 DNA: TGTGCCAGCAGCCCCCGAAGCCAGGGAGGGAGCACAGATACGCAGTATTTT. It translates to CASSPRSQGGSTDTQYF.

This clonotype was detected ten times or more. This chain's CDR3 is CASSVWVGETQYF. In DNA, the CDR3 is TGCGCCAGCAGCGTATGGGTTGGAGAGACCCAGTACTTC. The chain has TRBV4-3 and TRBJ2-5; D remains ambiguous. The length of the CDR3 is 13 residues. V shed 5 bases and J shed 4 bases, with 11 bases lying between them. CDR1 and CDR2 (germline): LGHNA, YSLEER.

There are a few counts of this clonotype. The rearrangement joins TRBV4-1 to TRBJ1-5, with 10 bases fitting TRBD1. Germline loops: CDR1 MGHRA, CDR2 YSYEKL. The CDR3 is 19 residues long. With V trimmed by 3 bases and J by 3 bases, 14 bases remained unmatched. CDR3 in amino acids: CASSHLWDRTGGFNQPQHF. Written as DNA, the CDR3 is TGCGCCAGCAGCCATCTATGGGATCGGACAGGGGGATTCAATCAGCCCCAGCATTTT.

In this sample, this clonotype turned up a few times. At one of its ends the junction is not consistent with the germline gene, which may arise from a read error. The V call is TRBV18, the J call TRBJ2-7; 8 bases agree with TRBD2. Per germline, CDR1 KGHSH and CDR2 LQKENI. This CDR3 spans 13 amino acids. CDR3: CASSPLPRLARNF. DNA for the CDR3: TGTGCCAGCTCACCCCTCCCCCGACTAGCGCGGAACTTC.

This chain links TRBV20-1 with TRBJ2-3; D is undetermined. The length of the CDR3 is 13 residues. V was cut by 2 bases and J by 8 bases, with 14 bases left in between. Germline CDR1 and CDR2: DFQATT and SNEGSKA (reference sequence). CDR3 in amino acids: CSARLLHRGTQYF. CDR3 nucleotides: TGCAGTGCTAGACTACTACACCGTGGTACGCAGTATTTT.

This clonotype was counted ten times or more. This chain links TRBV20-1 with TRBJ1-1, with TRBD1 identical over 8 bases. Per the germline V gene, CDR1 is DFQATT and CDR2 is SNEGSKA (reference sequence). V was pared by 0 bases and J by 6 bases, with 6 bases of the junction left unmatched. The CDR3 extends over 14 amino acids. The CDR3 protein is CSARDQGAIPEAFF. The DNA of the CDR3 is TGCAGTGCTAGAGATCAGGGGGCGATCCCTGAAGCTTTCTTT.

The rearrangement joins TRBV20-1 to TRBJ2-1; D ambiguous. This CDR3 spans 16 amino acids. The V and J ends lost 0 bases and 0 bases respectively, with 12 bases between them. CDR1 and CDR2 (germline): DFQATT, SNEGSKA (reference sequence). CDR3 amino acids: CSARDWPARSYNEQFF. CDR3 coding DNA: TGCAGTGCTAGAGATTGGCCAGCGCGCTCCTACAATGAGCAGTTCTTC.

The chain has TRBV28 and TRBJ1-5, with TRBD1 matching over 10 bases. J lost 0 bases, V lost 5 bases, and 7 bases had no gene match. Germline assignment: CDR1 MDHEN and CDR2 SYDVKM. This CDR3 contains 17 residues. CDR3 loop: CASSSDRGPNSNQPQHF. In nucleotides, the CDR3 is TGTGCCAGCAGTAGCGACAGGGGGCCTAATAGCAATCAGCCCCAGCATTTT.

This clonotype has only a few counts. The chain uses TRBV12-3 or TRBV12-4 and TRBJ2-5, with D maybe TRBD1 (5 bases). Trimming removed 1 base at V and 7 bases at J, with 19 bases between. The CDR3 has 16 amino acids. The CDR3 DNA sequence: TGTGCCAGCAGTTTAGATATCGTAATTAGGGGTGGGACCCAGTACTTC. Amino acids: CASSLDIVIRGGTQYF.

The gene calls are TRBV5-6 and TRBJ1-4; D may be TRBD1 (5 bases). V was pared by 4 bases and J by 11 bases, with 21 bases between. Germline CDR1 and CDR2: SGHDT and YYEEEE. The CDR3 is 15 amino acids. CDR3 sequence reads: CASSAPGTALGKLFF. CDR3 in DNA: TGTGCCAGCAGCGCGCCCGGGACGGCGTTAGGTAAACTGTTTTTT. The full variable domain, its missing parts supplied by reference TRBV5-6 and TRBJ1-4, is DAGVTQSPTHLIKTRGQQVTLRCSPKSGHDTVSWYQQALGQGPQFIFQYYEEEERQRGNFPDRFSGHQFPNYSSELNVNALLLGDSALYLCASSAPGTALGKLFFGSGTQLSVL.

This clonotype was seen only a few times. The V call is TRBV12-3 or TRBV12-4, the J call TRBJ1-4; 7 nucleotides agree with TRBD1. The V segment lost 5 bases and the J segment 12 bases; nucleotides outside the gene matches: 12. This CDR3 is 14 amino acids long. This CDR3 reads CASSRGGAGMELFF. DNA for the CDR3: TGTGCCAGCAGTAGAGGGGGCGCGGGAATGGAACTGTTTTTT.

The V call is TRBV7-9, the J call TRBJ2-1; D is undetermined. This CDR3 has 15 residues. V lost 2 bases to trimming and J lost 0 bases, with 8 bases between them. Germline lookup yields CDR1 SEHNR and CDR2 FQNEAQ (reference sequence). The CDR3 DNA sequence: TGTGCCAGCAGCTTATACCCGAGCTCCTACAATGAGCAGTTCTTC. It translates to CASSLYPSSYNEQFF.

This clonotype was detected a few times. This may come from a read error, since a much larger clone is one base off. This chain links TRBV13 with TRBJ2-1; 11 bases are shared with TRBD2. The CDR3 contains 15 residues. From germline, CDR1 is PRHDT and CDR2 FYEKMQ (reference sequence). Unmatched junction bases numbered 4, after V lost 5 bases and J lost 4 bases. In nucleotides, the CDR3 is TGTGCCAGCAGCCCGGGACTAGCGGATTACAATGAGCAGTTCTTC. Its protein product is CASSPGLADYNEQFF.

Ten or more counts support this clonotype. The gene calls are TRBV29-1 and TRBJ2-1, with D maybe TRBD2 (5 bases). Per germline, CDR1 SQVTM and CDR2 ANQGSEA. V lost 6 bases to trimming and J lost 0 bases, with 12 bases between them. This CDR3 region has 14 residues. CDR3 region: CSVSLGNSYNEQFF. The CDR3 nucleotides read TGCAGCGTCTCACTAGGAAACTCCTACAATGAGCAGTTCTTC.

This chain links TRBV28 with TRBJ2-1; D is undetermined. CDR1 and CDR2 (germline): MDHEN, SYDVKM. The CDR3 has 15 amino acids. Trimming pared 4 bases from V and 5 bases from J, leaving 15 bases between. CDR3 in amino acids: CASSSPPGGDNEQFF. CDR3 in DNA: TGTGCCAGCAGTTCCCCTCCCGGTGGGGACAATGAGCAGTTCTTC.

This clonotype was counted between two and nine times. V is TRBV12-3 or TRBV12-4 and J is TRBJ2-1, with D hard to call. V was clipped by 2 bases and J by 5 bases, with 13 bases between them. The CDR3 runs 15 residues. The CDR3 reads CASSLRTETDNEQFF. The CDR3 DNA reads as TGTGCCAGCAGTTTAAGAACAGAAACAGACAATGAGCAGTTCTTC.

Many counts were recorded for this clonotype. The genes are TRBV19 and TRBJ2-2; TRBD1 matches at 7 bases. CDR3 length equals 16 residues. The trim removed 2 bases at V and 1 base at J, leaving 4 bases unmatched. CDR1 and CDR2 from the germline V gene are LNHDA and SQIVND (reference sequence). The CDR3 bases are TGTGCCAGTAGTATAAGAGGGGGCATGAACACCGGGGAGCTGTTTTTT. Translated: CASSIRGGMNTGELFF.

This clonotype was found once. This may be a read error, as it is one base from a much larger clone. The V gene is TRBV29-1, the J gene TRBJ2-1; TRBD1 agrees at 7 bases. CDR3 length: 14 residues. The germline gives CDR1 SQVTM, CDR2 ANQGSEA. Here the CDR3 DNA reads TGCAGCATTGACGGGCATGACAGGGTGGGGGAGCAGTTCTTC. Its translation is CSIDGHDRVGEQFF.